The table lists the clone carrying this T cell receptor beta chain with a few counts. Its target is unknown. The source of the sample is a study of blood T cells in healthy people across ages. General study findings and limits: As age increased, TCR beta diversity per million T cells fell in a roughly linear fashion.

Trimming at V came to 5 bases and at J to 5 bases, leaving 10 bases not matched to a gene. From germline, CDR1 is MNHNY and CDR2 SVGAGI (reference sequence). This CDR3 is built from 16 residues. Alongside a J-beta primer mix, a sample-barcoded 5' primer served in a second PCR lasting about 7 to 11 cycles. The authors tagged each cDNA molecule using a template-switch adaptor with 12 random nucleotides. Each CDR3 protein gets one entry after TCRdb re-called the 5' RACE reads with MiXCR. The data contain about 800,000 distinct CDR3 sequences, around 50% of them seen just once; the ten biggest clones take up 15% to 20%.

The clonotype was recovered from a man older than 75 in good health. The rearrangement links TRBV6-6 to TRBJ2-1, with 9 bases identical to TRBD2. Sequences were obtained from blood. In nucleotides, the CDR3 is TGTGCCAGCAGTCCTCTACTAGCGGGTGGACACAATGAGCAGTTCTTC. This sequence encodes CASSPLLAGGHNEQFF.